This note documents a single T cell receptor (beta chain) sequence. This clonotype was recorded many times. Its specific antigen is unknown. It has no much larger one-base neighbor in the sample; base qualities were not kept. Libraries from unsorted PBMCs were made from 2 million PBMCs kept in RNAlater at -80 degrees C until RNA extraction. The multiple sclerosis patients were enrolled in a US clinical protocol that evaluated disease progression with magnetic resonance imaging. Peripheral blood was subjected to Ficoll-Hypaque density gradient centrifugation to isolate PBMCs, which were then cryopreserved in liquid nitrogen. This sample was taken from a study of neurological immune-mediated disorders (dated by TCRdb to the late 2010s). Some background on the complete study: Among the approximately 34 multiple sclerosis patients, some 31 had relapsing-remitting MS and 3 had secondary progressive MS. The cohort comprised about 68 subjects: approximately 15 HAM/TSP patients, approximately 34 multiple sclerosis patients and 20 or so healthy controls. Using UMI-based sequencing, the study compared peripheral blood TCR-beta repertoires from patients with HTLV-I-associated myelopathy (HAM/TSP), patients with multiple sclerosis, and healthy controls. Alongside PBMC samples, the set of about 97 TCR-beta libraries contained longitudinal samples, technical triplicates, and paired CD4+ and CD8+ T-cell subsets that had been sorted. Results and caveats for the whole study, not just this receptor: No association of the MS cluster with clinical or MRI features was observed, and the need for larger cohorts was stated by the authors. TCR clonal expansion was highest in HAM/TSP patients and lowest in MS patients, with MS patients falling below even healthy controls. In phylogenetic analysis, the repertoires of 18 of 34 MS patients grouped into a cluster of related CDR3 sequences, which suggests a possible signature at the repertoire level. No identical CDR3 amino acid sequences were shared among expanded clones across subjects, suggesting private TCR-beta repertoires in all groups.

CDR1 and CDR2 are read off the germline V gene as SGHTA and FQGNSA. Cut back by 3 bases and 10 bases, the V and J ends lie 19 bases apart. From cysteine to phenylalanine, the CDR3 is 15 amino acids long. This entry keeps only the CDR3 DNA: 45 bases, framed from base 1. cDNA synthesis used template-switch 5'RACE with a primer carrying a 10-nucleotide random unique molecular identifier tagging each TCR transcript. Every sequencing run covered 15-18 subjects and yielded more than 160 million TCR-beta sequences. The RNeasy kit was used to extract total RNA. Using the KAPA Real-time Library Amplification kit, TCR-beta VDJ regions were amplified with primers for the TCR constant region and the 5'RACE anchor. Sample indexes and Illumina adaptors were added in a first PCR, and a second PCR then increased library yield. After Ampure bead purification, the roughly 650 bp TCR product was size-selected on a 2% E-gel SizeSelection system. Before pooling, library quality was assessed on a Bioanalyzer, concentration was determined with Qubit, and library quantification was performed with the Kapa Library Quantification kit. Paired-end 2 x 150 bp sequencing of the libraries was performed on an Illumina HiSeq 2500. To increase sequence diversity, roughly 24-31% phiX was spiked into each library pool. On the study's bioinformatics: Quality-filtered reads were processed with the UMI-based MiGEC pipeline, which removed over 75% of raw TCR sequences during error correction. IMGT germline references were used for alignment of VDJ genes, and clonotypes were defined by a unique CDR3 amino acid sequence together with V-J genes. Clonal expansion, Shannon diversity and CDR3 relatedness were evaluated with VDJtools (CalcPairwiseDistances, ClusterSamples), while phylogenetic trees were built in CLCbio workbench. A clone was classed as expanded if it had 8 or more unique UMIs, a cutoff based on coefficient-of-variation modelling across technical triplicates. TCRdb itself trimmed the public reads at Q25 with fastp, ran MiXCR and retained productive beta chains. Identical CDR3 proteins give one entry, which carries the most common genes and DNA. The V and J calls shown here were made by TCRdb, not taken from the authors' results. The sample table shows about 78,000 distinct CDR3 sequences, and less than 5.5% are seen once. Clones ranked in the top ten supply approximately 2.2% of the sample.

The source is a woman aged 25 to 39 with multiple sclerosis. Sequenced: PBMCs. The rearranged chain carries TRBV7-2 and TRBJ2-1; no D gene can be assigned with confidence. Read as DNA, the sequence is TGTGCCAGCAGCTTGACATACGAACCGGTTAGGGAGCAGTTCTTC. It translates as CASSLTYEPVREQFF.